These 17 T cell receptor beta chains were all obtained from the same sample, sequenced in a study of early T cells in non-severe SARS-CoV-2 infection. TCRdb fed the 5' RACE reads into MiXCR, producing one record per CDR3 protein. The top ten hold approximately 5.7% of the sample, which has tens of thousands of distinct CDR3 sequences, less than 9.5% seen once. This specimen was whole blood, taken at baseline. The receptors shown here come from an adult who was a healthcare worker with PCR-confirmed SARS-CoV-2 infection or an uninfected control (not recorded which).

The chain joins TRBV27 to TRBJ2-7, with TRBD2 matching over 11 bases. CDR3 size: 16 residues. Looked up from germline, CDR1 is MNHEY and CDR2 is SMNVEV (reference sequence). Trimming at V came to 5 bases and at J to 4 bases, leaving 10 bases not matched to a gene. This chain's CDR3 is CASSRPGLAARYEQYF. The CDR3 DNA follows: TGTGCCAGCAGTCGACCGGGACTAGCGGCCCGGTACGAGCAGTACTTC.

This clonotype showed up many times. The genes are TRBV12-3 or TRBV12-4 and TRBJ2-5; maybe TRBD1 (6 bases). This CDR3 has 13 amino acids. Trimming removed 5 bases at V and 9 bases at J, with 16 bases between. In DNA form, the CDR3 reads TGTGCCAGCAGTGGAAGGGACATCTGGTCCCAGTACTTC. Residues: CASSGRDIWSQYF.

The chain has TRBV7-8 and TRBJ1-5; 10 bases fit TRBD1. Germline V gene lookup returns CDR1 SGHVS and CDR2 FQNEAQ. The ends lost 5 bases at V and 0 bases at J; junction bases unmatched: 16. The CDR3 runs to 20 residues. CDR3 residues: CASSQLPGTGEFYSNQPQHF. The CDR3 DNA follows: TGTGCCAGCAGCCAACTCCCCGGGACAGGGGAATTTTATAGCAATCAGCCCCAGCATTTT.

The V gene is TRBV6-1, the J gene TRBJ2-2; 10 bases fit TRBD1. This CDR3 is built from 15 residues. Germline V gene lookup returns CDR1 MNHNS and CDR2 SASEGT. The trim removed 6 bases at V and 5 bases at J, leaving 6 bases unmatched. The CDR3 bases are TGTGCCAGCAGAGTGACAGGGGGCGAGACCGGGGAGCTGTTTTTT. Its protein is CASRVTGGETGELFF.

Only a few counts were recorded for this clonotype. The gene calls are TRBV21-1 and TRBJ1-2. TRBV21-1 is a pseudogene locus. This CDR3 is built from 15 residues. The CDR3 nucleotides are TGTGCCAGCATGAGGCCTTTACGAGATAACTATGGCTACACCTTC. It specifies CASMRPLRDNYGYTF.

This clonotype has only a few counts. The genes are TRBV7-2 and TRBJ2-2; the match to TRBD1 covers 10 bases. The CDR3 covers 14 residues. Trimming removed 3 bases from V and 7 bases from J; junction bases left unmatched: 2. CDR1 and CDR2 (germline): SGHTA, FQGNSA. The CDR3 here is CASSLTGGHGELFF. CDR3 DNA sequence: TGTGCCAGCAGCTTGACAGGGGGCCACGGGGAGCTGTTTTTT.

This clonotype was counted only a few times. The V and J genes are TRBV3-1 and TRBJ2-5; TRBD2 aligns across 9 bases. CDR1 is LGHDT and CDR2 is YNNKEL in the germline V gene (reference sequence). J was trimmed by 4 bases and V by 3 bases; bases with no gene match: 6. The CDR3 covers 15 residues. CDR3: CASSQRGGLRETQYF. The CDR3 nucleotides are TGTGCCAGCAGCCAGCGGGGGGGGCTGAGAGAGACCCAGTACTTC.

V is TRBV2 and J is TRBJ1-6; the D gene is possibly TRBD1 (5 bases). The V gene lost 1 base and the J gene lost 10 bases, with 11 bases spanning the gap. Germline CDR1 is SNHLY and CDR2 is FYNNEI. The CDR3 is 14 residues long. Here the CDR3 DNA reads TGTGCCAGCAGTGAAGATGACAGCGTCTCACCCCTCCACTTT. This codes for CASSEDDSVSPLHF.

This clonotype was seen more than once but under ten times. The chain uses TRBV6-5 and TRBJ1-6, with D hard to call. The CDR3 runs 14 residues. The V end was cut by 2 bases, the J end by 8 bases, with 10 bases between. Germline V gene lookup returns CDR1 MNHEY and CDR2 SVGAGI. CDR3 region: CASSYAGGHSPLHF. CDR3 sequence (DNA): TGTGCCAGCAGTTACGCGGGAGGGCATTCACCCCTCCACTTT.

This clonotype showed up many times. This chain uses TRBV7-2 with TRBJ1-6, with TRBD1 matching 7 bases. Germline lookup yields CDR1 SGHTA and CDR2 FQGNSA. The CDR3 is 13 amino acids. Unmatched junction bases numbered 4, after V lost 5 bases and J lost 9 bases. The CDR3 region is CASSPTGTSPLHF. The DNA of the CDR3 is TGTGCCAGCAGCCCGACAGGGACTTCACCCCTCCACTTT.

This clonotype showed up many times. The chain has TRBV12-3 or TRBV12-4 and TRBJ1-5; no reliable D call. The CDR3 totals 13 residues. The V end was cut by 2 bases, the J end by 0 bases, with 2 bases between. The DNA of the CDR3 is TGTGCCAGCAGTTTACTTAGCAATCAGCCCCAGCATTTT. Translated: CASSLLSNQPQHF.

A few counts support this clonotype. The V call is TRBV2, the J call TRBJ2-2, with D possibly matching TRBD2 (5 bases). The CDR3 is 15 residues long. V dropped 5 bases and J dropped 4 bases, with 14 bases sitting between them. Germline lookup yields CDR1 SNHLY and CDR2 FYNNEI. CDR3 DNA sequence: TGTGCCAGCAGTCCAACTAGTTCAGGCACCGGGGAGCTGTTTTTT. Translated: CASSPTSSGTGELFF. The whole variable domain, remainder taken from reference TRBV2 and TRBJ2-2, is EPEVTQTPSHQVTQMGQEVILRCVPISNHLYFYWYRQILGQKVEFLVSFYNNEISEKSEIFDDQFSVERPDGSNFTLKIRSTKLEDSAMYFCASSPTSSGTGELFFGEGSRLTVL.

The rearrangement uses TRBV7-6 and TRBJ2-2; perhaps TRBD2 as D (5 bases). Germline-derived CDR1 and CDR2 are SGHVS and FNYEAQ. Trimming took 3 bases from V and 8 from J, leaving 16 bases between them. The CDR3 has 15 residues. The CDR3 DNA follows: TGTGCCAGCAGCTTTACCCGCCGGGGTACTGGGGAGCTGTTTTTT. This gives the protein CASSFTRRGTGELFF.

The chain uses TRBV4-3 and TRBJ1-2, with D uncertain. V lost 2 bases and J 4 bases, leaving 11 bases between the germline ends. The CDR3 consists of 14 residues. From germline, CDR1 is LGHNA and CDR2 YSLEER. The CDR3 loop reads CASSQWHDFYGYTF. CDR3 nucleotide sequence: TGCGCCAGCAGCCAATGGCATGACTTCTATGGCTACACCTTC.

This clonotype was observed at least ten times. The chain recombines TRBV11-1 with TRBJ2-5; D is perhaps TRBD1 or TRBD2 (5 bases each). This CDR3 contains 13 residues. V was shortened by 3 bases and J by 3 bases, with 8 bases between the two germline ends. In germline, CDR1 is SGHAT, CDR2 FQDESV (reference sequence). The chain's CDR3 is CASSLGPKETQYF. CDR3 DNA: TGTGCCAGCAGCTTGGGACCCAAAGAGACCCAGTACTTC.

V is TRBV29-1 and J is TRBJ2-1; 7 nucleotides line up with TRBD2. The CDR3 totals 14 residues. J was trimmed by 10 bases and V by 6 bases; bases with no gene match: 15. The V gene's germline CDR1 is SQVTM and CDR2 ANQGSEA. The CDR3 coding sequence is TGCAGCGTCCCCCCTGGACTAGGCGCCTTCGAGCAGTTCTTC. Translating it yields CSVPPGLGAFEQFF.

The gene calls are TRBV5-4 and TRBJ2-5; a weak D match, TRBD2 (7 bases). CDR1 is SGHNT and CDR2 is YYREEE in the germline V gene (reference sequence). V was cut by 1 base and J by 4 bases, with 11 bases left in between. The CDR3 extends over 14 amino acids. CDR3 in amino acids: CASSLKGGLETQYF. CDR3 DNA: TGTGCCAGCAGCTTGAAGGGGGGGCTAGAGACCCAGTACTTC.